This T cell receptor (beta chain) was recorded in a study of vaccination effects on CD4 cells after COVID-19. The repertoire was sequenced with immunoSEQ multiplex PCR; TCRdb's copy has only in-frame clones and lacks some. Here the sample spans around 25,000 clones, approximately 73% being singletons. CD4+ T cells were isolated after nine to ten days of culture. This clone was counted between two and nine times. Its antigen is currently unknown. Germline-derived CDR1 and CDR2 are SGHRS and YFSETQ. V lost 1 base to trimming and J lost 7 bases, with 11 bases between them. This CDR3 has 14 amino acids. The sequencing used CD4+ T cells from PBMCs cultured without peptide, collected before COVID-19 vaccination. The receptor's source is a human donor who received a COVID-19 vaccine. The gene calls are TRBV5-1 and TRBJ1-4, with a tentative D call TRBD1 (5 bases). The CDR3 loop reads CASSLRQGVEKLFF. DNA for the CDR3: TGCGCCAGCAGCTTGAGGCAGGGAGTTGAAAAACTGTTTTTT.